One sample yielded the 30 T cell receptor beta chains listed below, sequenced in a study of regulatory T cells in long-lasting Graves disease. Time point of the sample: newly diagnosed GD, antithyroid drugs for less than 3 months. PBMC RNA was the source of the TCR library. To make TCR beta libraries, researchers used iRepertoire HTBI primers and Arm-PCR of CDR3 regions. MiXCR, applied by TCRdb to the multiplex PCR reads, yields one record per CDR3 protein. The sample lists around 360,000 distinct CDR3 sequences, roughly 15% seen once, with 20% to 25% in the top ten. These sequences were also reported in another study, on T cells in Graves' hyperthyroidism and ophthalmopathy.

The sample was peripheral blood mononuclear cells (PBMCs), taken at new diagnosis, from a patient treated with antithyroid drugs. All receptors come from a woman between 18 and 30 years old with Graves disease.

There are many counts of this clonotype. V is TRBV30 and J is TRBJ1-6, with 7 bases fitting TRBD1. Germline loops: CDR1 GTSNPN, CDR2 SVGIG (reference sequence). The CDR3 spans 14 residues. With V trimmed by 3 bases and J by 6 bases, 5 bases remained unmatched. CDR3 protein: CAWSRDSFNSPLHF. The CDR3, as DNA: TGTGCCTGGAGCCGGGACAGCTTTAATTCACCCCTCCACTTT.

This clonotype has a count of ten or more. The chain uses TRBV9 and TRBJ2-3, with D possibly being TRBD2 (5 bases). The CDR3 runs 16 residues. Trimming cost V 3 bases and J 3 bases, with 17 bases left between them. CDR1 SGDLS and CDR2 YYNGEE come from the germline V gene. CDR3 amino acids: CASSDPLEGGTDTQYF. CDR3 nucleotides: TGTGCCAGCAGCGACCCTCTCGAGGGCGGGACAGATACGCAGTATTTT.

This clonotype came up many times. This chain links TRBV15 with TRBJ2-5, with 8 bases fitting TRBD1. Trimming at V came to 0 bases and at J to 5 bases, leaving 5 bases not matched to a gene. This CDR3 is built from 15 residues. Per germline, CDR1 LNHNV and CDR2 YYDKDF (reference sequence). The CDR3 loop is CATSREAGGIETQYF. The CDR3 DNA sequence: TGTGCCACCAGCAGAGAGGCAGGGGGCATTGAGACCCAGTACTTC.

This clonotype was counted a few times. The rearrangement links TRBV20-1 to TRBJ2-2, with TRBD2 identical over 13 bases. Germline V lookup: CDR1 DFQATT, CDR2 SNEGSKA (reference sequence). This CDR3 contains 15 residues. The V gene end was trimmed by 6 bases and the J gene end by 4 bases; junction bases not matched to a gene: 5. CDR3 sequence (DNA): TGCAGTGCCACGAGACTAGCGGGGGGCACCGGGGAGCTGTTTTTT. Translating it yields CSATRLAGGTGELFF.

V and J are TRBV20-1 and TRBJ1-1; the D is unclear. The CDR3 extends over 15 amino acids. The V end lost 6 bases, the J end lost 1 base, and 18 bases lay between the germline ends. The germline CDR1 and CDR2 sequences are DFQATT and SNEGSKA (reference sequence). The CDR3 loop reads CSADSYGEGNTEAFF. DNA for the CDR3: TGCAGTGCCGATTCCTATGGGGAGGGGAACACTGAAGCTTTCTTT.

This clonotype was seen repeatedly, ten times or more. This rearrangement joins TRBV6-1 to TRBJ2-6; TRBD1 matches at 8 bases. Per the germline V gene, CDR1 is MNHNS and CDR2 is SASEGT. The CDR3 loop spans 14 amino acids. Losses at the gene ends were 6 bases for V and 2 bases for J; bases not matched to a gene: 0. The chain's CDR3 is CASRTGAGANVLTF. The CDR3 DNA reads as TGTGCCAGCAGGACAGGGGCTGGGGCCAACGTCCTGACTTTC.

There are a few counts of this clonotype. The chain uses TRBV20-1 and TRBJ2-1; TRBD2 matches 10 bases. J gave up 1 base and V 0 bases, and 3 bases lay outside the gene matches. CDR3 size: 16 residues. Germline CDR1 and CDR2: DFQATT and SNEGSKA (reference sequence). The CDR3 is CSARDSGGGSYNEQFF. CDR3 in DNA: TGCAGTGCTAGAGACAGCGGGGGGGGTTCCTACAATGAGCAGTTCTTC.

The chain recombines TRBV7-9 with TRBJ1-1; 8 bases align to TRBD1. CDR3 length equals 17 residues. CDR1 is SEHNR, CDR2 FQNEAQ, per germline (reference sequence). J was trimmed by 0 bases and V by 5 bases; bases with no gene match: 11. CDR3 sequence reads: CASSPRFGQGMNTEAFF. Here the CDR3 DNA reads TGTGCCAGCAGCCCCCGATTTGGACAGGGAATGAACACTGAAGCTTTCTTT.

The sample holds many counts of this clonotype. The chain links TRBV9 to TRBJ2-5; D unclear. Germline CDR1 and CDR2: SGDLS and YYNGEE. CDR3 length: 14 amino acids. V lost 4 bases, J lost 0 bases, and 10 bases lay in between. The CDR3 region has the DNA TGTGCCAGCAGCACTTGGACGGACCAAGAGACCCAGTACTTC. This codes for CASSTWTDQETQYF.

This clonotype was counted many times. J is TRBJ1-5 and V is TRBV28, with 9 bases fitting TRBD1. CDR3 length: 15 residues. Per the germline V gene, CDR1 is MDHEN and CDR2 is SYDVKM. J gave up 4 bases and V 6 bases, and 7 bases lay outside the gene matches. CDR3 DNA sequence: TGTGCCAGCAGGGCTTTGGGACAGGGTAATCAGCCCCAGCATTTT. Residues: CASRALGQGNQPQHF. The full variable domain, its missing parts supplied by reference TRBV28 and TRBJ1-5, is DVKVTQSSRYLVKRTGEKVFLECVQDMDHENMFWYRQDPGLGLRLIYFSYDVKMKEKGDIPEGYSVSREKKERFSLILESASTNQTSMYLCASRALGQGNQPQHFGDGTRLSIL.

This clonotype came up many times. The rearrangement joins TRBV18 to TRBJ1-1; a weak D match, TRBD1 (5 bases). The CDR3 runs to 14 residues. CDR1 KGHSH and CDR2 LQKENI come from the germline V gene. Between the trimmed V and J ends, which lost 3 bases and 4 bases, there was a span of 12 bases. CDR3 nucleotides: TGTGCCAGCTCACCTAATCAGGGCGGCACTGAAGCTTTCTTT. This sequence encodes CASSPNQGGTEAFF.

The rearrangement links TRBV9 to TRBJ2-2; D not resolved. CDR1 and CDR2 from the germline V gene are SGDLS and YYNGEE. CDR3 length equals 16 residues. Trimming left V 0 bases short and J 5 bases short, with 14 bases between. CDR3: CASSVGLGAETGELFF. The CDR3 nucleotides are TGTGCCAGCAGCGTAGGTCTGGGTGCAGAAACCGGGGAGCTGTTTTTT.

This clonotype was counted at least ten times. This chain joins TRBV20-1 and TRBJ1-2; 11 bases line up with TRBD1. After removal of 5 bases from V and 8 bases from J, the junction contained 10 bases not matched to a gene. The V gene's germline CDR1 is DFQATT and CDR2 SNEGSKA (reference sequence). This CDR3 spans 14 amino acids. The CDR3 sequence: CSARRGQGVDGYTF. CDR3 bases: TGCAGTGCTCGGAGGGGACAGGGGGTGGACGGCTACACCTTC.

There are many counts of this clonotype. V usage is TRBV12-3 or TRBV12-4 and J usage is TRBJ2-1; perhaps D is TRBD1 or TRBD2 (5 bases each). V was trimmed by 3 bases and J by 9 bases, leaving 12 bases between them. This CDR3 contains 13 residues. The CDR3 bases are TGTGCCAGCAGTTTTGACGGGGCGGCTGAGCAGTTCTTC. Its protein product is CASSFDGAAEQFF.

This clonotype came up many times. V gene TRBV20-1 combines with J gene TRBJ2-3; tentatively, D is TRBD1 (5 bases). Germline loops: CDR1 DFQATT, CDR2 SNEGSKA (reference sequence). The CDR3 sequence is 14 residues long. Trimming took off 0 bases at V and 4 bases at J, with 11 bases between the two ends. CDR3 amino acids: CSARDGQGADTQYF. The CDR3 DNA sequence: TGCAGTGCTAGAGATGGGCAGGGCGCAGATACGCAGTATTTT.

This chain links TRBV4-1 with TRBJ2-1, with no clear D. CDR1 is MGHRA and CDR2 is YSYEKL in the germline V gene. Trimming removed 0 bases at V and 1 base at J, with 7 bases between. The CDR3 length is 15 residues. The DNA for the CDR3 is TGCGCCAGCAGCCAAGAGTCTAGGTCCTACAATGAGCAGTTCTTC. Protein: CASSQESRSYNEQFF.

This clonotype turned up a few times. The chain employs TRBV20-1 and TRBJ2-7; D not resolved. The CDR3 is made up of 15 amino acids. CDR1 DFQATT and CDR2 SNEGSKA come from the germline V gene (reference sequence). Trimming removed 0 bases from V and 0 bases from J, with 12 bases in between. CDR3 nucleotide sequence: TGCAGTGCTAGAGATAGTAGGGATAGCTCCTACGAGCAGTACTTC. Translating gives CSARDSRDSSYEQYF.

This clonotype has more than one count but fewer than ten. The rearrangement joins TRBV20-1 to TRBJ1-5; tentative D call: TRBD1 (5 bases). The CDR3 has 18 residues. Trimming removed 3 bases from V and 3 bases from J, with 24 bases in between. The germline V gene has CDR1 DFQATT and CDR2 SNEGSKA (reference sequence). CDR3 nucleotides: TGCAGTGCTAGTAACACCGCCACCTCGGGGGGGGTCAATCAGCCCCAGCATTTT. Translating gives CSASNTATSGGVNQPQHF.

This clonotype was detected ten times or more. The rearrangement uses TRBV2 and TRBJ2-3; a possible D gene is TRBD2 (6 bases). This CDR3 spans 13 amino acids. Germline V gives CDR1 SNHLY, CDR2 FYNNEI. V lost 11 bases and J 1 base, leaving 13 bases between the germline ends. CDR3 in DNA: TGTGCCGCACGTAGCGGAGGCACAGATACGCAGTATTTT. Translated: CAARSGGTDTQYF.

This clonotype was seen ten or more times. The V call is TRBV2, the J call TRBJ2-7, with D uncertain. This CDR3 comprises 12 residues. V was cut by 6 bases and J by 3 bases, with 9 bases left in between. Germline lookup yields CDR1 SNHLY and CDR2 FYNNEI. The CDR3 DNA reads TGTGCCAGCAGCTCCACAGTCTACGAGCAGTACTTC. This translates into CASSSTVYEQYF. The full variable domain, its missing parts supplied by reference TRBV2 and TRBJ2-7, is EPEVTQTPSHQVTQMGQEVILRCVPISNHLYFYWYRQILGQKVEFLVSFYNNEISEKSEIFDDQFSVERPDGSNFTLKIRSTKLEDSAMYFCASSSTVYEQYFGPGTRLTVT.

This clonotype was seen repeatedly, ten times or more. The DNA of the CDR3 is TGTGCCTGGAGCGTGAGCGGGGGGGCCAAAGATACGCAGTATTTT. Translated: CAWSVSGGAKDTQYF. The chain couples TRBV30 to TRBJ2-3; 10 positions match TRBD2. Germline trimming cut 3 bases from V and 5 bases from J; bases unmatched to any gene: 8. Germline values: CDR1 GTSNPN, CDR2 SVGIG (reference sequence). The CDR3 has 15 amino acids.

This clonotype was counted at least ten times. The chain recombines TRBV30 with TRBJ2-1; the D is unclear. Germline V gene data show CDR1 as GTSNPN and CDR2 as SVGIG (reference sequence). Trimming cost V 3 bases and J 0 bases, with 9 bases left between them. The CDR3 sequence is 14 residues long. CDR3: CAWSVWGSYNEQFF. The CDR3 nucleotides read TGTGCCTGGAGCGTTTGGGGCTCCTACAATGAGCAGTTCTTC.

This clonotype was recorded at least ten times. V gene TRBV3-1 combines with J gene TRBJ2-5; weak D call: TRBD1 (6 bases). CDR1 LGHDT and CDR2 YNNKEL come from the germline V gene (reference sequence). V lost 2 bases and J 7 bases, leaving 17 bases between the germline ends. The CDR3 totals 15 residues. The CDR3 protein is CASSQRTPSGATQYF. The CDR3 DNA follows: TGTGCCAGCAGCCAAAGGACTCCCTCAGGGGCGACCCAGTACTTC.

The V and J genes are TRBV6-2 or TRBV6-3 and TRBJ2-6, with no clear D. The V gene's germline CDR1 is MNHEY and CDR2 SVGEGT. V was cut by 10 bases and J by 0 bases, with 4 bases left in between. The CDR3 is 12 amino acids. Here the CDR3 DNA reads TGTGCCATCCTCTCTGGGGCCAACGTCCTGACTTTC. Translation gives CAILSGANVLTF.

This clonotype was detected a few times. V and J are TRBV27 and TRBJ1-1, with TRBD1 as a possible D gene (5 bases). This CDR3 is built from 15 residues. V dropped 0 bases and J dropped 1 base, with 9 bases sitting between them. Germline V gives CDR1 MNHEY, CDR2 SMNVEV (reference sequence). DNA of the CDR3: TGTGCCAGCAGTTTATCAGGGGCGGGGAACACTGAAGCTTTCTTT. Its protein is CASSLSGAGNTEAFF.

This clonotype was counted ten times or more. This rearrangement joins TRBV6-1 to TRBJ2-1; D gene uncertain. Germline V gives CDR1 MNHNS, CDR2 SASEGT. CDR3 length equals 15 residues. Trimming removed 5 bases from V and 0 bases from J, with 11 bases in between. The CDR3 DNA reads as TGTGCCAGCAGTTCCGACTGGAGCTCCTACAATGAGCAGTTCTTC. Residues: CASSSDWSSYNEQFF.

The CDR3, as DNA: TGTGCCAGTAGTGAGGGGGCGTCGGAGACCCAGTACTTC. Protein sequence: CASSEGASETQYF. This sequence joins TRBV19 and TRBJ2-5; TRBD1 aligns across 7 bases. The germline V gene has CDR1 LNHDA and CDR2 SQIVND (reference sequence). The CDR3 is 13 amino acids. V lost 5 bases, J lost 5 bases, and 5 bases stayed unmatched. Based on the CDR3 plus reference TRBV19 and TRBJ2-5, the full variable domain is DGGITQSPKYLFRKEGQNVTLSCEQNLNHDAMYWYRQDPGQGLRLIYYSQIVNDFQKGDIAEGYSVSREKKESFPLTVTSAQKNPTAFYLCASSEGASETQYFGPGTRLLVL.

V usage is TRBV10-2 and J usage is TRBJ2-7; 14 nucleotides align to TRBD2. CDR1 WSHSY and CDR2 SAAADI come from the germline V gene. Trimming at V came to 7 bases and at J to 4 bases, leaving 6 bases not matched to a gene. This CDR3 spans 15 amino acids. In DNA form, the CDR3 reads TGCGCCAGCACTCAGCGGACTAGCGGGGGGTACGAGCAGTACTTC. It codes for CASTQRTSGGYEQYF.

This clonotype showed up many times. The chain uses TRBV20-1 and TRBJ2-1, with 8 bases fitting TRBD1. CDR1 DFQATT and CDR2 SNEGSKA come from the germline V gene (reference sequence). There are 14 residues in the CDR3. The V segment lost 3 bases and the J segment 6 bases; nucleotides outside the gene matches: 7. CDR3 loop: CSARGQGASNEQFF. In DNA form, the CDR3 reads TGCAGTGCTAGGGGCCAGGGGGCCAGCAATGAGCAGTTCTTC.

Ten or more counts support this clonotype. The CDR3 loop is CSVEGTGTNYYEQYF. DNA of the CDR3: TGCAGCGTTGAAGGGACAGGTACCAATTACTACGAGCAGTACTTC. The chain couples TRBV29-1 to TRBJ2-7; TRBD1 aligns across 7 bases. This CDR3 is 15 amino acids long. Trimming removed 1 base from V and 3 bases from J; junction bases left unmatched: 9. CDR1 is SQVTM and CDR2 is ANQGSEA in the germline V gene.